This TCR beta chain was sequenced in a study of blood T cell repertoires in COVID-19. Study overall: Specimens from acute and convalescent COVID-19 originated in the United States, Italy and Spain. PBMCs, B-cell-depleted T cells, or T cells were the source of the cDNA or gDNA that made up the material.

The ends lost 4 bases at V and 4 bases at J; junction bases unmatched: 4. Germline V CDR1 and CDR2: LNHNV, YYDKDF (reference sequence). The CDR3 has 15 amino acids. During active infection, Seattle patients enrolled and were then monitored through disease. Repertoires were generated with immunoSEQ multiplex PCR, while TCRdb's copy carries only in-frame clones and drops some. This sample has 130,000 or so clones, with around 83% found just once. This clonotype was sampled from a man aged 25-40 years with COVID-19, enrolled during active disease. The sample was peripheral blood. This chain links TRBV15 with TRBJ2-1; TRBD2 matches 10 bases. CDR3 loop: CATSKRTSGYNEQFF. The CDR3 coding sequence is TGTGCCACCAGCAAGCGGACTAGCGGATACAATGAGCAGTTCTTC.